The 23 T cell receptor beta chains in this list originate from one sample, sequenced in a study of T cells in Graves' hyperthyroidism and ophthalmopathy. Researchers amplified the TCR beta CDR3 regions from RNA transcripts. In the first-round RT-PCR of the TCR CDR3, the HTBI primer set was used. MiXCR was run by TCRdb on the multiplex PCR reads, yielding one entry per CDR3 protein. The sample lists hundreds of thousands of distinct CDR3 sequences; 12% to 15% were seen once. Material for sequencing was blood. These receptors originate from a woman between 18 and 30 years old with Graves' hyperthyroidism.

This clonotype was counted between two and nine times. The chain carries TRBV19 and TRBJ2-7; D is perhaps TRBD2 (6 bases). Per germline, CDR1 LNHDA and CDR2 SQIVND (reference sequence). V lost 3 bases and J 4 bases, leaving 13 bases between the germline ends. This CDR3 comprises 14 residues. The CDR3 region has the DNA TGTGCCAGTAGTATGGGGCCAGGAGGGTACGAGCAGTACTTC. It translates to CASSMGPGGYEQYF.

This clonotype was detected a few times. The chain uses TRBV7-9 and TRBJ2-1; 11 bases are a match to TRBD2. The CDR3 contains 15 residues. The V gene end was trimmed by 5 bases and the J gene end by 7 bases; junction bases not matched to a gene: 7. Germline loops: CDR1 SEHNR, CDR2 FQNEAQ (reference sequence). CDR3 sequence (DNA): TGTGCCAGCAGCCCTAGCGGGAGGATGGGGAATGAGCAGTTCTTC. This sequence encodes CASSPSGRMGNEQFF. Looking up the rest from reference TRBV7-9 and TRBJ2-1 gives the full variable domain: DTGVSQNPRHKITKRGQNVTFRCDPISEHNRLYWYRQTLGQGPEFLTYFQNEAQLEKSRLLSDRFSAERPKGSFSTLEIQRTEQGDSAMYLCASSPSGRMGNEQFFGPGTRLTVL.

The count of this clonotype is one. Since a much larger clone is just one base distant, this may be a read error. The rearrangement links TRBV20-1 to TRBJ1-5, with 7 bases fitting TRBD1. In germline, CDR1 is DFQATT, CDR2 SNEGSKA (reference sequence). Trimming removed 2 bases from V and 6 bases from J; junction bases left unmatched: 10. This CDR3 comprises 15 residues. The CDR3 sequence: CSARWDRVSSQPQHF. The CDR3 DNA is TGCAGTGCTAGATGGGACAGAGTTTCTAGTCAGCCCCAGCATTTT.

This clonotype was detected a few times. This chain joins TRBV4-3 and TRBJ2-1; D unclear. Deletions cut 1 base from V and 4 bases from J, with 8 bases between. The CDR3 loop spans 14 amino acids. Looked up from germline, CDR1 is LGHNA and CDR2 is YSLEER. CDR3 loop: CASSQGGKYNEQFF. CDR3 bases: TGCGCCAGCAGCCAAGGAGGAAAGTACAATGAGCAGTTCTTC.

There are a few counts of this clonotype. The CDR3 region has the DNA TGTGCCAGCAGCCTATCCGGGACTAGCGGTCACAATGAGCAGTTCTTC. Translated, it gives CASSLSGTSGHNEQFF. J is TRBJ2-1 and V is TRBV9; 11 nucleotides match TRBD2. The CDR3 covers 16 residues. CDR1 and CDR2 (germline): SGDLS, YYNGEE. With 4 bases clipped from V and 5 bases from J, the junction kept 8 bases outside the gene matches. Full variable domain (rest looked up from reference TRBV9 and TRBJ2-1): DSGVTQTPKHLITATGQRVTLRCSPRSGDLSVYWYQQSLDQGLQFLIQYYNGEERAKGNILERFSAQQFPDLHSELNLSSLELGDSALYFCASSLSGTSGHNEQFFGPGTRLTVL.

Regarding this clonotype: The limits of the CDR3 on the DNA are not certain, so only TCRdb's listed CDR3 is given. The chain combines TRBV6-2 or TRBV6-3 with TRBJ2-2; the table's TRBD1 call for D was not verified on the DNA. The germline gives CDR1 MNHEY, CDR2 SVGEGT. The CDR3 totals 14 residues, both ends included. This chain's CDR3 is CASSSRRAPGSCFF.

At least ten counts were recorded for this clonotype. V usage is TRBV5-5 and J usage is TRBJ1-1; D is undetermined. CDR3 size: 11 residues. Germline CDR1 reads SGHKS; CDR2 reads YYEKEE (reference sequence). Trimming removed 1 base at V and 4 bases at J, with 2 bases between. The CDR3: CASSLFTEAFF. The CDR3 DNA is TGTGCCAGCAGCTTGTTCACTGAAGCTTTCTTT.

This clonotype was detected ten times or more. The chain couples TRBV5-6 to TRBJ1-1; D is unresolved. The CDR3 is 14 residues long. Germline CDR1 is SGHDT and CDR2 is YYEEEE. The V gene lost 2 bases and the J gene lost 0 bases, with 8 bases spanning the gap. The CDR3: CASSFSGLNTEAFF. CDR3 nucleotides: TGTGCCAGCAGCTTTAGTGGCCTGAACACTGAAGCTTTCTTT.

The rearrangement links TRBV28 to TRBJ2-3; 12 nucleotides line up with TRBD2. The CDR3 extends over 17 amino acids. V lost 8 bases and J lost 4; bases outside the gene matches: 13. Germline V gene sequence: CDR1 MDHEN, CDR2 SYDVKM. CDR3 DNA: TGTGCCAGCGGCCTTTGGGCTAGCGGGAGGGCCCCAGATACGCAGTATTTT. Protein product: CASGLWASGRAPDTQYF.

This clonotype came up many times. The chain employs TRBV6-1 and TRBJ2-7; maybe TRBD2 (5 bases). This CDR3 has 14 residues. Trimming removed 7 bases from V and 5 bases from J, with 18 bases in between. In germline, CDR1 is MNHNS, CDR2 SASEGT. The CDR3, as DNA: TGTGCCAGCAAACGGGATTGGGGATCTAACGAGCAGTACTTC. This sequence encodes CASKRDWGSNEQYF.

This clonotype was counted ten times or more. The chain links TRBV30 to TRBJ1-1; TRBD1 matches 8 bases. There are 13 residues in the CDR3. With V trimmed by 7 bases and J by 4 bases, 8 bases remained unmatched. Germline-derived CDR1 and CDR2 are GTSNPN and SVGIG (reference sequence). The CDR3 coding sequence is TGTGCCTTAGACAGGGGTGGGAGCACTGAAGCTTTCTTT. Translated, it gives CALDRGGSTEAFF.

This rearrangement joins TRBV29-1 to TRBJ2-7; 7 positions agree with TRBD2. CDR3 length equals 14 residues. The germline gives CDR1 SQVTM, CDR2 ANQGSEA. V trimming: 0 bases; J trimming: 3 bases; junction bases outside the gene matches: 5. CDR3 protein: CSVEDRGGHYEQYF. The CDR3 DNA is TGCAGCGTTGAAGATCGGGGAGGGCACTACGAGCAGTACTTC.

The chain employs TRBV11-2 and TRBJ2-5; 7 bases are a match to TRBD1. The V gene end was trimmed by 7 bases and the J gene end by 3 bases; junction bases not matched to a gene: 17. This CDR3 spans 17 amino acids. CDR1 is SGHAT, CDR2 FQNNGV, per germline. The CDR3 bases are TGTGCCAGCACCTCCCACCGGGGCAGGGGGATTGAAGAGACCCAGTACTTC. It translates to CASTSHRGRGIEETQYF.

Notes on this clonotype: A much larger clone differs from this one at a single base, so this may be a read error. Written as DNA, the CDR3 is TGTGCCAGCAGTTTACTGAGGCTGACTAGCTCCTATAATTCACCCCTCCACTTT. It specifies CASSLLRLTSSYNSPLHF. The chain combines TRBV12-3 or TRBV12-4 with TRBJ1-6; D not certain. The CDR3 is 18 residues long. Trimming took 2 bases from V and 0 from J, leaving 14 bases between them.

The chain has TRBV6-1 and TRBJ2-7; no firm D call. The CDR3 is 12 amino acids. V was shortened by 5 bases and J by 7 bases, with 12 bases between the two germline ends. The V gene's germline CDR1 is MNHNS and CDR2 SASEGT. CDR3 loop: CASSPVALEQYF. In DNA, the CDR3 is TGTGCCAGCAGTCCCGTGGCCCTGGAGCAGTACTTC.

This clonotype has just a few counts. The genes are TRBV6-1 and TRBJ2-6, with a weak D call TRBD1 (5 bases). Deletions cut 5 bases from V and 0 bases from J, with 23 bases between. Germline V gene data show CDR1 as MNHNS and CDR2 as SASEGT. This CDR3 spans 20 amino acids. The CDR3 is CASSFRVNGASDSGANVLTF. Here the CDR3 DNA reads TGTGCCAGCAGTTTCCGGGTCAATGGGGCGTCTGACTCTGGGGCCAACGTCCTGACTTTC.

This clonotype was picked up many times. The chain is built from TRBV15 and TRBJ2-7; 9 nucleotides agree with TRBD2. Per the germline V gene, CDR1 is LNHNV and CDR2 is YYDKDF (reference sequence). CDR3 length: 17 residues. V was clipped by 0 bases and J by 3 bases; unmatched bases: 9. The chain's CDR3 is CATSRDLGTSINYEQYF. In DNA, the CDR3 is TGTGCCACCAGCAGAGATCTGGGGACTAGCATAAACTACGAGCAGTACTTC.

Details on this clonotype: Compared with germline, one end of the junction differs, possibly owing to a read error. CDR3 in amino acids: CATRGGNEQFF. CDR3 DNA sequence: TGCGCCACGCGGGGGGGCAATGAGCAGTTCTTC. V gene TRBV19 combines with J gene TRBJ2-1; 9 nucleotides line up with TRBD2. Looked up from germline, CDR1 is LNHDA and CDR2 is SQIVND (reference sequence). This CDR3 region has 11 residues.

This clonotype has more than one count but fewer than ten. This chain joins TRBV15 and TRBJ2-2, with TRBD1 identical over 8 bases. The germline CDR1 and CDR2 sequences are LNHNV and YYDKDF (reference sequence). V dropped 1 base and J dropped 5; count of bases not matched to a gene: 0. The CDR3 totals 14 residues. CDR3 amino acids: CATSRGTGTGELFF. The CDR3 DNA sequence: TGTGCCACCAGCAGAGGGACAGGGACCGGGGAGCTGTTTTTT.

This clonotype appeared a few times. The V and J genes are TRBV5-1 and TRBJ2-2; tentative D call: TRBD2 (5 bases). CDR3 length: 15 residues. With 2 bases removed from V and 4 bases from J, the gap between germline ends came to 12 bases. The germline V gene has CDR1 SGHRS and CDR2 YFSETQ. The CDR3 protein is CASSLEGLGTGELFF. CDR3 nucleotides: TGCGCCAGCAGCTTAGAGGGCCTGGGCACCGGGGAGCTGTTTTTT.

This clonotype was counted ten times or more. The rearrangement joins TRBV28 to TRBJ1-2; 7 bases align to TRBD1. V was clipped by 4 bases and J by 4 bases; unmatched bases: 12. CDR3 length equals 16 residues. The germline V gene encodes CDR1 MDHEN and CDR2 SYDVKM. CDR3 in DNA: TGTGCCAGCAGTTCCGATTTCGACAGGGCGACCTATGGCTACACCTTC. This gives the protein CASSSDFDRATYGYTF.

The chain uses TRBV28 and TRBJ1-2; unclear D gene. The CDR3 is 13 amino acids. Germline CDR1 is MDHEN and CDR2 is SYDVKM. Trimming removed 2 bases at V and 5 bases at J, with 9 bases between. For the CDR3, the DNA is TGTGCCAGCAGTTTAACTTTACAATATGGCTACACCTTC. It yields the protein CASSLTLQYGYTF.

This clonotype was detected many times. The rearrangement uses TRBV6-1 and TRBJ2-3; the D is unclear. The germline V gene encodes CDR1 MNHNS and CDR2 SASEGT. The CDR3 is 12 residues long. Trimming took 1 base from V and 7 from J, leaving 6 bases between them. The CDR3 is CASSEGPYTQYF. The CDR3 DNA is TGTGCCAGCAGTGAAGGTCCGTATACGCAGTATTTT.